The 19 T cell receptor beta chains reported below all come from one sample, sequenced in a study of blood T cell repertoires in COVID-19. Sequenced by immunoSEQ multiplex PCR; TCRdb stores in-frame clones only, minus some. Seen here are approximately 94,000 clones, 70% to 85% observed once, and the top ten hold roughly 22%. Sequenced material: peripheral blood. The receptors were gathered from a human donor in a cohort sampled during active COVID-19.

V gene TRBV6-4 combines with J gene TRBJ2-5; 8 bases match TRBD2. The germline CDR1 and CDR2 sequences are MRHNA and SNTAGT. The CDR3 runs 15 residues. The junction had 11 bases not matched to a gene; V was cut back by 6 bases and J by 5 bases. The CDR3 protein is CASRTGLVGKETQYF. CDR3 nucleotides: TGTGCCAGCAGGACGGGACTAGTCGGTAAGGAGACCCAGTACTTC.

The chain carries TRBV9 and TRBJ2-7; D is perhaps TRBD2 (5 bases). CDR1 is SGDLS, CDR2 YYNGEE, per germline. The CDR3 runs 14 residues. V shed 0 bases and J shed 4 bases, with 11 bases lying between them. CDR3 DNA sequence: TGTGCCAGCAGCGTAGGAGGGCGGTCATACGAGCAGTACTTC. Its protein product is CASSVGGRSYEQYF.

CDR3 in amino acids: CATSREPLLGEQYF. CDR3 nucleotide sequence: TGTGCCACCAGCAGAGAGCCGCTCCTAGGCGAGCAGTACTTC. The chain links TRBV15 to TRBJ2-7; D gene uncertain. Trimming removed 0 bases from V and 6 bases from J, with 12 bases in between. This CDR3 has 14 residues. Germline CDR1 and CDR2: LNHNV and YYDKDF (reference sequence).

This chain joins TRBV27 and TRBJ1-6; D gene ambiguous. Germline CDR1 is MNHEY and CDR2 is SMNVEV (reference sequence). Trimming removed 6 bases at V and 2 bases at J, with 8 bases between. The CDR3 has 14 residues. The CDR3 here is CASSLTAYNSPLHF. The CDR3 DNA sequence: TGTGCCAGCAGCTTAACTGCCTATAATTCACCCCTCCACTTT.

V is TRBV4-2 and J is TRBJ1-1; 7 nucleotides match TRBD1. V dropped 3 bases and J dropped 0; count of bases not matched to a gene: 7. Looked up from germline, CDR1 is LGHNA and CDR2 is YNFKEQ. This CDR3 region has 16 residues. The CDR3 spells CASSQVQGGMNTEAFF. Here the CDR3 DNA reads TGTGCCAGCAGCCAGGTGCAGGGGGGCATGAACACTGAAGCTTTCTTT.

The chain couples TRBV10-2 to TRBJ1-4, with a weak D call TRBD1 (6 bases). The length of the CDR3 is 14 residues. Germline V gene data show CDR1 as WSHSY and CDR2 as SAAADI. Trimming shortened V by 6 bases and J by 0 bases, and 8 bases separated the two germline ends. The CDR3 DNA is TGCGCCAGCAGACAGGGTGCAACTAATGAAAAACTGTTTTTT. Its protein product is CASRQGATNEKLFF.

The chain carries TRBV6-5 and TRBJ1-1; D not resolved. Germline-derived CDR1 and CDR2 are MNHEY and SVGAGI. V was cut by 6 bases and J by 1 base, with 9 bases left in between. The CDR3 is made up of 13 amino acids. The CDR3 here is CASRVTQNTEAFF. CDR3 coding DNA: TGTGCCAGCAGGGTCACACAGAACACTGAAGCTTTCTTT.

This chain connects TRBV19 to TRBJ1-2; 10 nucleotides line up with TRBD1. The CDR3 is 14 amino acids. The germline CDR1 and CDR2 sequences are LNHDA and SQIVND (reference sequence). With V trimmed by 4 bases and J by 9 bases, 8 bases remained unmatched. CDR3 nucleotides: TGTGCCAGTAGTACTAGACAGGGGGCTAATCGCTACACCTTC. It yields the protein CASSTRQGANRYTF.

This clone appeared a few times. This chain connects TRBV5-6 to TRBJ2-7, with D possibly being TRBD2 (6 bases). V was shortened by 5 bases and J by 0 bases, with 15 bases between the two germline ends. Germline CDR1 is SGHDT and CDR2 is YYEEEE. This CDR3 region has 15 residues. CDR3 bases: TGTGCCAGCAGACAAGTCGGGGGTAGCTCCTACGAGCAGTACTTC. It yields the protein CASRQVGGSSYEQYF.

The table lists this clone with a count of one. V is TRBV5-1 and J is TRBJ1-5; D is undetermined. Trimming removed 4 bases from V and 0 bases from J, with 8 bases in between. CDR1 and CDR2 from the germline V gene are SGHRS and YFSETQ. The CDR3 runs to 14 residues. The CDR3 nucleotides read TGCGCCAGCAGCGAGTCCGATAGCAATCAGCCCCAGCATTTT. Its protein product is CASSESDSNQPQHF.

This sequence joins TRBV21-1 and TRBJ1-4; the table assigns TRBD1, which was not confirmed against the DNA. TRBV21-1 is termed a pseudogene. The CDR3 is 14 amino acids. CDR3 sequence: CASMGQATNEKLFF. Here the CDR3 DNA reads TGTGCCAGCATGGGACAGGCCACTAATGAAAAACTGTTTTTT.

This sequence joins TRBV5-5 and TRBJ1-2; D remains ambiguous. V was trimmed by 0 bases and J by 4 bases, leaving 7 bases between them. Germline loops: CDR1 SGHKS, CDR2 YYEKEE (reference sequence). The CDR3 has 13 amino acids. The CDR3 is CASSLASSYGYTF. CDR3 DNA sequence: TGTGCCAGCAGCTTGGCCTCGAGCTATGGCTACACCTTC.

This sequence joins TRBV6-6 and TRBJ1-5; D possibly corresponds to TRBD1 (6 bases). The CDR3 loop spans 15 amino acids. V was shortened by 8 bases and J by 0 bases, with 14 bases between the two germline ends. Germline CDR1 MNHNY, CDR2 SVGAGI (reference sequence). The CDR3 reads CASGPGTNSNQPQHF. The CDR3 DNA reads as TGTGCCAGCGGACCCGGGACAAATAGCAATCAGCCCCAGCATTTT.

This chain's CDR3 is CAISDSTGGSYEQYF. In nucleotides, the CDR3 is TGTGCCATCAGTGATTCGACAGGGGGTTCCTACGAGCAGTACTTC. This sequence joins TRBV10-3 and TRBJ2-7; 9 bases map to TRBD1. J lost 1 base, V lost 3 bases, and 4 bases had no gene match. The CDR3 is 15 residues long. The V gene's germline CDR1 is ENHRY and CDR2 SYGVKD.

About this clone itself: Additional DNA sequences in this sample encode the identical CDR3. The chain has TRBV29-1 and TRBJ1-2; TRBD1 might be the D (5 bases). The CDR3 consists of 12 residues. Germline V lookup: CDR1 SQVTM, CDR2 ANQGSEA. The ends were cut back, 1 base at V and 2 bases at J, with 5 bases in the middle. The CDR3 DNA is TGCAGCGTTGAAGCAGGGAACTATGGCTACACCTTC. It codes for CSVEAGNYGYTF.

The J gene is TRBJ2-3, the V gene TRBV15; 10 positions agree with TRBD2. The CDR3 extends over 17 amino acids. V shed 0 bases and J 2 bases; nucleotides not matched to a gene: 5. CDR1 and CDR2 (germline): LNHNV, YYDKDF (reference sequence). CDR3 protein: CATSRDLLAGDTDTQYF. CDR3 DNA sequence: TGTGCCACCAGCAGAGATCTCCTAGCGGGAGACACAGATACGCAGTATTTT.

The V gene is TRBV6-5, the J gene TRBJ1-1; D possibly corresponds to TRBD1 (6 bases). Germline loops: CDR1 MNHEY, CDR2 SVGAGI. This CDR3 spans 14 amino acids. V was cut by 5 bases and J by 0 bases, with 10 bases left in between. The CDR3 sequence is CASSRDNLNTEAFF. The CDR3 coding sequence is TGTGCCAGCAGTAGGGACAACTTGAACACTGAAGCTTTCTTT.

This clone was counted between two and nine times. The chain is built from TRBV2 and TRBJ2-7; a weak D match, TRBD2 (5 bases). CDR1 and CDR2 (germline): SNHLY, FYNNEI. The CDR3 totals 15 residues. The V and J ends lost 2 bases and 1 base respectively, with 12 bases between them. The chain's CDR3 is CASSENAGPSYEQYF. DNA for the CDR3: TGTGCCAGCAGTGAAAATGCGGGTCCTTCCTACGAGCAGTACTTC. The variable domain in full, completed from reference TRBV2 and TRBJ2-7, reads EPEVTQTPSHQVTQMGQEVILRCVPISNHLYFYWYRQILGQKVEFLVSFYNNEISEKSEIFDDQFSVERPDGSNFTLKIRSTKLEDSAMYFCASSENAGPSYEQYFGPGTRLTVT.

This chain joins TRBV9 and TRBJ2-3, with 7 bases aligning to TRBD2. Germline V gene sequence: CDR1 SGDLS, CDR2 YYNGEE. J gave up 2 bases and V 4 bases, and 7 bases lay outside the gene matches. CDR3 length: 15 amino acids. The CDR3 is CASSPLAEVTDTQYF. Here the CDR3 DNA reads TGTGCCAGCAGCCCCCTAGCGGAGGTCACAGATACGCAGTATTTT.